The 8 T cell receptor beta chains below come from one sample, sequenced in a study of vaccination and CD4 T cells after COVID-19. Using its own MiXCR run on the PCR reads, TCRdb lists one record per CDR3 protein. The repertoire holds 26,000 or so distinct CDR3 sequences, with 51% as singletons. As for time point: late sampling 161 to 241 days after vaccination in three convalescent patients. The sample was CD4+ T cells from blood, taken about 7 months after SARS-CoV-2 vaccination. These receptor sequences come from a human donor who had recovered from COVID-19.

CDR3 loop: CASSLRGTGLDEQYF. DNA of the CDR3: TGTGCCAGCAGTTTGCGGGGGACAGGGCTCGACGAGCAGTACTTC. This chain connects TRBV6-5 to TRBJ2-7, with 9 nucleotides matching TRBD1. This CDR3 has 15 amino acids. V lost 4 bases to trimming and J lost 5 bases; unmatched junction nucleotides: 9. CDR1 and CDR2 (germline): MNHEY, SVGAGI.

The chain has TRBV28 and TRBJ2-7, with D tentatively TRBD1 or TRBD2 (5 bases each). V was pared by 3 bases and J by 1 base, with 13 bases between. The length of the CDR3 is 15 residues. Germline V gives CDR1 MDHEN, CDR2 SYDVKM. The CDR3 DNA follows: TGTGCCAGCAGTTTTCGGGGCGAGCAGTCCTACGAGCAGTACTTC. It yields the protein CASSFRGEQSYEQYF. The variable domain in full, with the rest retrieved from reference TRBV28 and TRBJ2-7, is DVKVTQSSRYLVKRTGEKVFLECVQDMDHENMFWYRQDPGLGLRLIYFSYDVKMKEKGDIPEGYSVSREKKERFSLILESASTNQTSMYLCASSFRGEQSYEQYFGPGTRLTVT.

The V gene is TRBV28, the J gene TRBJ1-5, with D perhaps matching TRBD1 (6 bases). The length of the CDR3 is 15 residues. Germline CDR1 reads MDHEN; CDR2 reads SYDVKM. The germline V and J ends were trimmed by 3 bases and 2 bases, with 11 bases remaining between them. The CDR3 bases are TGTGCCAGCAGTTTCGCTAGGGGGGGCAATCAGCCCCAGCATTTT. It specifies CASSFARGGNQPQHF.

With respect to this clonotype: One end of the junction varies from germline; a read error may be responsible. The chain employs TRBV7-2 and TRBJ2-1; the match to TRBD2 covers 11 bases. Germline V gene data show CDR1 as SGHTA and CDR2 as FQGNSA. This CDR3 has 15 residues. The chain's CDR3 is CASSRGTSGRNEQSF. The DNA of the CDR3 is TGTGCCAGCAGCAGAGGGACTAGCGGACGTAATGAGCAGTCCTTC.

This chain links TRBV27 with TRBJ2-7, with D perhaps TRBD1 (6 bases). V was cut by 0 bases and J by 1 base, with 13 bases left in between. Germline V CDR1 and CDR2: MNHEY, SMNVEV (reference sequence). This CDR3 is 16 amino acids long. The DNA of the CDR3 is TGTGCCAGCAGTTTATCGTTGGCAGGGGCATCCTACGAGCAGTACTTC. Its translation is CASSLSLAGASYEQYF.

The CDR3 coding sequence is TGTGCCAGCAGTCAGGGGTATGGCTACACCTTC. It is translated as CASSQGYGYTF. The chain is built from TRBV6-1 and TRBJ1-2, with a weak D call TRBD1 (6 bases). The CDR3 sequence is 11 residues long. Germline assignment: CDR1 MNHNS and CDR2 SASEGT. Trimming cost V 5 bases and J 5 bases, with 6 bases left between them.

A word on this clonotype: One end of the junction does not line up with germline, which may come from a read error. The V and J genes are TRBV7-7 and TRBJ2-7; 7 positions match TRBD1. This CDR3 is 16 amino acids long. CDR1 is SSHAT, CDR2 FNYEAQ, per germline (reference sequence). This CDR3 reads CASSLDRDSPSYEQYF. The CDR3 DNA reads as TGTGCTAGCAGCTTGGACCGGGACAGCCCCTCCTACGAGCAGTACTTC. Combining the CDR3 with reference TRBV7-7 and TRBJ2-7 gives the whole variable domain GAGVSQSPRYKVTKRGQDVTLRCDPISSHATLYWYQQALGQGPEFLTYFNYEAQPDKSGLPSDRFSAERPEGSISTLTIQRTEQRDSAMYRCASSLDRDSPSYEQYFGPGTRLTVT.

The chain is built from TRBV2 and TRBJ1-2; D is unresolved. The CDR3 covers 15 residues. The ends were cut back, 6 bases at V and 4 bases at J, with 18 bases in the middle. Germline CDR1 and CDR2: SNHLY and FYNNEI. CDR3 nucleotide sequence: TGTGCCAGCAGAGAGCCCCCTGGGGATGGCTATGGCTACACCTTC. Translation: CASREPPGDGYGYTF.